The clone carrying this TCR beta chain was detected only a few times. Its antigen is undetermined. Germline CDR1 and CDR2: KGHSH and LQKENI. Trimming cost V 6 bases and J 5 bases, with 8 bases left between them. The CDR3 is 12 residues long. The data were obtained in a study of T-cell memory formation after mild COVID-19. About the research overall: For the most part, TCR clusters were specific to one donor.

Study-level findings and limits: Among clones contracting day 15 to 85, CD4/CD8 was balanced, whereas later expanders leaned CD4+. Those CD4+ clones that contracted were mainly in CM and EM (CD8+ ones in EMRA).

Using its own MiXCR run on the 5' RACE reads, TCRdb lists one record per CDR3 protein. Of 170,000 or so distinct CDR3 sequences listed, roughly a third are singletons. The origin of this receptor is an adult woman who had mild COVID-19 (a few samples of this study predate the infection). Cell type and time point are not known. Sequences were obtained from PBMCs or a T cell subset sorted from them (not recorded which). V usage is TRBV18 and J usage is TRBJ2-1; D gene ambiguous. CDR3 in amino acids: CASSSQHNEQFF. CDR3 DNA sequence: TGTGCCAGCTCGAGTCAACACAATGAGCAGTTCTTC.